The rows below give T cell receptor beta chains drawn from one sample of a study of beta chain features in type 1 diabetes. TCRdb keeps only in-frame clones here, not all; method: immunoSEQ multiplex PCR. The data contain some 290,000 clones, approximately 25% of them seen just once; the ten biggest clones take up about 0.011%. The sample comprised naive CD4+ T cells from blood. Receptor source: a woman between 25 and 40 years old with type 1 diabetes. CDR3s include the opening cysteine and the closing phenylalanine or tryptophan. The order of the fields is clone size, V gene, D gene, J gene, CDR3 DNA, CDR3 protein. A D gene is named only where the DNA matches it firmly. Where a row states a size, it is once, few, many or the class of an expanded clone; other rows omit it.

clone_size: few; v_call: TRBV15; d_call: -; j_call: TRBJ2-3; cdr3_nt: TGTGCCACCAGCAGAGATAATGGGGCGGATACGCAGTATTTT; cdr3_aa: CATSRDNGADTQYF
clone_size: few; v_call: TRBV13; d_call: TRBD2; j_call: TRBJ2-1; cdr3_nt: TGTGCCAGCATTGTAGCGGGAGGGCGCAATGAGCAGTTCTTC; cdr3_aa: CASIVAGGRNEQFF
clone_size: -; v_call: TRBV9; d_call: -; j_call: TRBJ1-2; cdr3_nt: TGTGCCAGCAGCCCCTTATCCAGGGATGGCTATGGCTACACCTTC; cdr3_aa: CASSPLSRDGYGYTF
clone_size: -; v_call: TRBV30; d_call: -; j_call: TRBJ1-1; cdr3_nt: TGTGCCTGGAGTTTTGTCCAGAACACTGAAGCTTTCTTT; cdr3_aa: CAWSFVQNTEAFF
clone_size: -; v_call: TRBV9; d_call: TRBD2; j_call: TRBJ2-1; cdr3_nt: TGTGCCAGCAGCGTAACGCGGGGGGACGGACTGCGGGAGCAGTTCTTC; cdr3_aa: CASSVTRGDGLREQFF
clone_size: -; v_call: TRBV30; d_call: TRBD1; j_call: TRBJ1-2; cdr3_nt: TGTGCCTGGAGGGTTGGGACAGAGGGAGGAAATGGCTACACCTTC; cdr3_aa: CAWRVGTEGGNGYTF
clone_size: -; v_call: TRBV18; d_call: TRBD2; j_call: TRBJ2-3; cdr3_nt: TGTGCCAGCTCACCAGGGACTAGGTCTAGCACAGATACGCAGTATTTT; cdr3_aa: CASSPGTRSSTDTQYF
clone_size: -; v_call: TRBV6-1; d_call: TRBD2; j_call: TRBJ2-5; cdr3_nt: TGTGCCAGCAGCCCACCGGGACTAGCGGGAGGCTCCCAGTACTTC; cdr3_aa: CASSPPGLAGGSQYF
clone_size: -; v_call: TRBV29-1; d_call: TRBD1; j_call: TRBJ1-2; cdr3_nt: TGCAGCGCCCAGGTCCGTCACAGGGGTAATGGCTACACCTTC; cdr3_aa: CSAQVRHRGNGYTF
clone_size: -; v_call: TRBV2; d_call: -; j_call: TRBJ1-2; cdr3_nt: TGTGCCAGCAGTGCACAGGGATCCGGAGATGGCTACACCTTC; cdr3_aa: CASSAQGSGDGYTF
clone_size: -; v_call: TRBV30; d_call: -; j_call: TRBJ1-2; cdr3_nt: TGTGCCTGGAGTGTCCCCCCTTACAGCTATGGCTACACCTTC; cdr3_aa: CAWSVPPYSYGYTF
clone_size: -; v_call: TRBV7-9; d_call: -; j_call: TRBJ1-5; cdr3_nt: TGTGCCAGCAGCTCCGGCGGCGGGAATCAGCCCCAGCATTTT; cdr3_aa: CASSSGGGNQPQHF
clone_size: -; v_call: TRBV2; d_call: TRBD2; j_call: TRBJ2-7; cdr3_nt: TGTGCCAGCAGTCCTTCGGGAGGGCCGATAGAGCAGTACTTC; cdr3_aa: CASSPSGGPIEQYF